The 28 T cell receptor beta chains below all came from one sample that was sequenced in a study of CD8 T cells in Susac syndrome (dated by TCRdb to the late 2010s). Library prep was done by the immunoSEQ multiplex PCR assay. RNA was extracted using the RNeasy kit, and about 0.5 to 1 ug of the RNA was reverse transcribed with random hexamers. TCRdb itself trimmed the public reads at Q25 with fastp, ran MiXCR and retained productive beta chains. Under each unique CDR3 protein, matching rows form one entry showing the most common genes and DNA. The sample table lists 80,000 to 95,000 distinct CDR3 sequences, approximately 95% of them with a count of one. The ten largest clones capture roughly 0.97% of the sample. The sequencing sample was made of CD8+ T cells from PBMCs. These receptors were obtained from a human donor with Susac syndrome.

The rearrangement links TRBV24-1 to TRBJ2-1, with TRBD2 as a possible D gene (5 bases). This CDR3 has 13 amino acids. Trimming left V 8 bases short and J 2 bases short, with 9 bases between. Germline CDR1 and CDR2: KGHDR and SFDVKD. This CDR3 reads CATNGSPYNEQFF. CDR3 coding DNA: TGTGCCACCAATGGGAGTCCCTACAATGAGCAGTTCTTC.

The chain joins TRBV7-8 to TRBJ2-1; D gene uncertain. Germline CDR1 and CDR2: SGHVS and FQNEAQ. This CDR3 comprises 14 residues. Trimming pared 4 bases from V and 2 bases from J, leaving 9 bases between. The CDR3 DNA is TGTGCCAGCAGCTCAACGGTGGCCTACAATGAGCAGTTCTTC. Protein: CASSSTVAYNEQFF.

This sequence joins TRBV5-1 and TRBJ1-1, with a possible D match to TRBD1 (5 bases). This CDR3 has 14 residues. CDR1 SGHRS and CDR2 YFSETQ come from the germline V gene. V lost 4 bases and J lost 5, with 15 bases in between. CDR3 amino acids: CASSPSGGGTEAFF. DNA of the CDR3: TGCGCCAGCAGCCCGTCGGGGGGAGGGACTGAAGCTTTCTTT.

Only one count was recorded for this clonotype. The CDR3 DNA sequence: TGTGCCTGGAGTGACAGGGAAGAGACCCAGTACTTC. It specifies CAWSDREETQYF. The rearrangement joins TRBV30 to TRBJ2-5; possible D gene TRBD1, 6 bases. V was shortened by 1 base and J by 3 bases, with 6 bases between the two germline ends. Germline CDR1 is GTSNPN and CDR2 is SVGIG (reference sequence). The CDR3 is made up of 12 amino acids.

The CDR3 nucleotides are TGTGCCAGCATTCCCAACCCGGGGACAGATACGCAGTATTTT. Translated: CASIPNPGTDTQYF. The V gene is TRBV2, the J gene TRBJ2-3; a possible D gene is TRBD2 (5 bases). The ends were cut back, 7 bases at V and 3 bases at J, with 14 bases in the middle. The CDR3 extends over 14 amino acids. In germline, CDR1 is SNHLY, CDR2 FYNNEI.

Remarks on this clonotype: This CDR3 is missing its conserved last phenylalanine or tryptophan, likely due to a read error. The CDR3 DNA is TGCAGCGTTGATCAGCGGGCCAACAATGAGCAGTTCCTC. It codes for CSVDQRANNEQFL. V and J are TRBV29-1 and TRBJ2-1; TRBD2 is a possible D gene (6 bases). The germline gives CDR1 SQVTM, CDR2 ANQGSEA. V dropped 3 bases and J dropped 5 bases, with 11 bases sitting between them. CDR3 length: 13 amino acids.

The CDR3 is CASSPTTGGIAEAFF. In nucleotides, the CDR3 is TGTGCCAGCAGCCCGACAACAGGGGGGATCGCTGAAGCTTTCTTT. The gene calls are TRBV12-3 or TRBV12-4 and TRBJ1-1; 8 bases fit TRBD1. V shed 6 bases, J shed 6 bases, and the junction held 12 bases outside the gene matches. This CDR3 spans 15 amino acids.

The chain has TRBV28 and TRBJ2-2; D is undetermined. The CDR3 runs 15 residues. The V gene lost 3 bases and the J gene lost 3 bases, with 11 bases spanning the gap. CDR1 MDHEN and CDR2 SYDVKM come from the germline V gene. CDR3: CASSFPLAYTGELFF. The CDR3 DNA reads as TGTGCCAGCAGTTTTCCGTTGGCGTACACCGGGGAGCTGTTTTTT.

The chain joins TRBV7-6 to TRBJ1-4; D possibly corresponds to TRBD1 (5 bases). Trimming took off 5 bases at V and 5 bases at J, with 15 bases between the two ends. From germline, CDR1 is SGHVS and CDR2 FNYEAQ. The CDR3 spans 15 residues. This CDR3 is CASSPQVGENEKLFF. The CDR3 DNA follows: TGTGCCAGCAGCCCCCAGGTGGGGGAGAATGAAAAACTGTTTTTT.

V usage is TRBV28 and J usage is TRBJ2-7; 14 nucleotides align to TRBD2. CDR1 and CDR2 from the germline V gene are MDHEN and SYDVKM. The CDR3 covers 15 residues. V trimming: 6 bases; J trimming: 5 bases; junction bases outside the gene matches: 6. DNA for the CDR3: TGTGCCAGCAGGCGGACTAGCGGGAGGAACGACGAGCAGTACTTC. It encodes CASRRTSGRNDEQYF.

The rearrangement joins TRBV27 to TRBJ2-1, with TRBD2 as a possible D gene (5 bases). The V gene's germline CDR1 is MNHEY and CDR2 SMNVEV (reference sequence). V lost 8 bases and J 9 bases, leaving 23 bases between the germline ends. The CDR3 has 15 amino acids. In DNA, the CDR3 is TGTGCCAGCGCCATCGGACTGGCCGGGGTTGGTGAGCAGTTCTTC. This encodes CASAIGLAGVGEQFF.

Concerning this clonotype itself: At one end the junction does not follow the germline gene, possibly because of a read error. This rearrangement joins TRBV6-5 to TRBJ2-5, with D tentatively TRBD2 (6 bases). Germline CDR1 and CDR2: MNHEY and SVGAGI. This CDR3 has 15 residues. This chain's CDR3 is CASSSSGSYQETQYF. The DNA of the CDR3 is TGTGCCAGCAGTTCCAGCGGGTCATACCAAGAGACTCAGTACTTC.

The genes are TRBV5-6 and TRBJ2-5, with 10 bases lining up with TRBD2. The length of the CDR3 is 15 residues. V lost 4 bases and J lost 4; bases outside the gene matches: 7. Germline assignment: CDR1 SGHDT and CDR2 YYEEEE. The CDR3 loop reads CASSPGTSVGETQYF. CDR3 sequence (DNA): TGTGCCAGCAGCCCCGGGACTAGCGTTGGAGAGACCCAGTACTTC.

The chain links TRBV7-3 to TRBJ2-2; D remains unclear. The CDR3 contains 15 residues. Trimming took off 5 bases at V and 6 bases at J, with 16 bases between the two ends. CDR1 is SGHTA, CDR2 FQGTGA, per germline. The CDR3 DNA reads as TGTGCCAGCAGCCTCATCGCTAGTGGGTCCGGGGAGCTGTTTTTT. As protein: CASSLIASGSGELFF.

The rearrangement uses TRBV6-5 and TRBJ1-6; no clear D. V lost 4 bases to trimming and J lost 0 bases, with 10 bases between them. In germline, CDR1 is MNHEY, CDR2 SVGAGI. CDR3 length: 16 residues. Here the CDR3 DNA reads TGTGCCAGCAGTTCCCAGCCCAGCTCCTATAATTCACCCCTCCACTTT. Translated: CASSSQPSSYNSPLHF.

The chain is built from TRBV9 and TRBJ2-7; maybe TRBD1 (6 bases). The CDR3 contains 14 residues. V dropped 6 bases and J dropped 0 bases, with 13 bases sitting between them. CDR1 SGDLS and CDR2 YYNGEE come from the germline V gene. This CDR3 is CASNPAGVSYEQYF. The CDR3 DNA sequence: TGTGCCAGCAACCCTGCAGGGGTCTCCTACGAGCAGTACTTC. The whole variable domain, filled in from reference TRBV9 and TRBJ2-7, reads DSGVTQTPKHLITATGQRVTLRCSPRSGDLSVYWYQQSLDQGLQFLIQYYNGEERAKGNILERFSAQQFPDLHSELNLSSLELGDSALYFCASNPAGVSYEQYFGPGTRLTVT.

This clonotype showed up just a few times. The chain uses TRBV20-1 and TRBJ1-2; no reliable D call. Germline V lookup: CDR1 DFQATT, CDR2 SNEGSKA (reference sequence). This CDR3 is 11 amino acids long. V lost 1 base to trimming and J lost 4 bases, with 4 bases between them. CDR3 loop: CSARVPYGYTF. The CDR3 DNA is TGCAGTGCTAGAGTCCCCTATGGCTACACCTTC.

V is TRBV20-1 and J is TRBJ2-7; D is unclear. The V end lost 0 bases, the J end lost 0 bases, and 12 bases lay between the germline ends. CDR1 and CDR2 from the germline V gene are DFQATT and SNEGSKA (reference sequence). The CDR3 spans 15 residues. The CDR3 loop reads CSARDIGQSSYEQYF. In DNA form, the CDR3 reads TGCAGTGCTAGAGATATCGGTCAGAGCTCCTACGAGCAGTACTTC.

The chain links TRBV12-3 or TRBV12-4 to TRBJ2-7; the match to TRBD2 covers 10 bases. The CDR3 contains 14 residues. J lost 4 bases, V lost 4 bases, and 4 bases had no gene match. The CDR3: CASSSGTSVYEQYF. The CDR3 DNA sequence: TGTGCCAGCAGTTCGGGGACTAGCGTTTACGAGCAGTACTTC.

The CDR3 loop reads CSANHGAGLAGASSYEQYF. The CDR3 DNA is TGCAGCGCCAACCATGGGGCGGGTCTAGCGGGGGCCAGCTCCTACGAGCAGTACTTC. The chain has TRBV29-1 and TRBJ2-7; 10 bases agree with TRBD2. The CDR3 loop spans 19 amino acids. The germline V gene has CDR1 SQVTM and CDR2 ANQGSEA. The V gene end was trimmed by 7 bases and the J gene end by 0 bases; junction bases not matched to a gene: 21.

The chain is built from TRBV7-9 and TRBJ1-2; D remains unclear. Trimming removed 4 bases at V and 5 bases at J, with 11 bases between. CDR1 SEHNR and CDR2 FQNEAQ come from the germline V gene (reference sequence). This CDR3 spans 13 amino acids. This CDR3 is CASSSGDAYGYTF. CDR3 sequence (DNA): TGTGCCAGCAGCTCCGGAGACGCTTATGGCTACACCTTC.

The genes are TRBV7-9 and TRBJ2-1; no firm D call. Between the trimmed V and J ends, which lost 1 base and 5 bases, there was a span of 9 bases. Per the germline V gene, CDR1 is SEHNR and CDR2 is FQNEAQ (reference sequence). The CDR3 spans 14 residues. CDR3 in amino acids: CASSLVGQDNEQFF. The CDR3 DNA reads as TGTGCCAGCAGCTTAGTAGGGCAGGACAATGAGCAGTTCTTC.

The rearrangement links TRBV7-6 to TRBJ1-2; a weak D match, TRBD1 (5 bases). The CDR3 spans 11 residues. Germline V gene data show CDR1 as SGHVS and CDR2 as FNYEAQ. Trimming pared 6 bases from V and 3 bases from J, leaving 5 bases between. This CDR3 is CASRTDYGYTF. In nucleotides, the CDR3 is TGTGCCAGCAGGACAGACTATGGCTACACCTTC.

The gene calls are TRBV29-1 and TRBJ2-1, with 7 bases lining up with TRBD2. The CDR3 covers 16 residues. Trimming cost V 1 base and J 2 bases; bases outside gene matches: 8. Germline CDR1 is SQVTM and CDR2 is ANQGSEA. The CDR3, as DNA: TGCAGCGTTGAAGGATCCTCAGCGGGGACCTACAATGAGCAGTTCTTC. Residues: CSVEGSSAGTYNEQFF.

The gene calls are TRBV27 and TRBJ2-7, with 7 bases fitting TRBD1. Germline V gene data show CDR1 as MNHEY and CDR2 as SMNVEV (reference sequence). CDR3 length: 16 amino acids. V was clipped by 4 bases and J by 1 base; unmatched bases: 10. This CDR3 reads CASSSDRVLGSYEQYF. The DNA for the CDR3 is TGTGCCAGCAGTTCCGACAGGGTCCTTGGGTCCTACGAGCAGTACTTC.

This chain joins TRBV14 and TRBJ2-5; TRBD1 might be the D (6 bases). CDR3 size: 13 residues. The V gene's germline CDR1 is SGHDN and CDR2 FVKESK. V was shortened by 2 bases and J by 5 bases, with 9 bases between the two germline ends. The CDR3 is CASSQTGWETQYF. DNA for the CDR3: TGTGCCAGCAGCCAAACAGGGTGGGAGACCCAGTACTTC.

This clonotype was seen once. The chain recombines TRBV4-3 with TRBJ2-1; no firm D call. The CDR3 length is 13 residues. Trimming stripped 3 bases from V and 6 bases from J, with 9 bases between. Per the germline V gene, CDR1 is LGHNA and CDR2 is YSLEER. The CDR3 loop reads CASSHDLGNEQFF. The CDR3 region has the DNA TGCGCCAGCAGCCACGATCTCGGCAATGAGCAGTTCTTC.

The rearrangement joins TRBV4-3 to TRBJ1-2, with D hard to call. V lost 0 bases, J lost 4 bases, and 18 bases lay in between. CDR1 and CDR2 (germline): LGHNA, YSLEER. The length of the CDR3 is 17 residues. CDR3 amino acids: CASSQDRWGFGSYGYTF. In DNA, the CDR3 is TGCGCCAGCAGCCAAGATCGTTGGGGATTCGGTAGCTATGGCTACACCTTC.